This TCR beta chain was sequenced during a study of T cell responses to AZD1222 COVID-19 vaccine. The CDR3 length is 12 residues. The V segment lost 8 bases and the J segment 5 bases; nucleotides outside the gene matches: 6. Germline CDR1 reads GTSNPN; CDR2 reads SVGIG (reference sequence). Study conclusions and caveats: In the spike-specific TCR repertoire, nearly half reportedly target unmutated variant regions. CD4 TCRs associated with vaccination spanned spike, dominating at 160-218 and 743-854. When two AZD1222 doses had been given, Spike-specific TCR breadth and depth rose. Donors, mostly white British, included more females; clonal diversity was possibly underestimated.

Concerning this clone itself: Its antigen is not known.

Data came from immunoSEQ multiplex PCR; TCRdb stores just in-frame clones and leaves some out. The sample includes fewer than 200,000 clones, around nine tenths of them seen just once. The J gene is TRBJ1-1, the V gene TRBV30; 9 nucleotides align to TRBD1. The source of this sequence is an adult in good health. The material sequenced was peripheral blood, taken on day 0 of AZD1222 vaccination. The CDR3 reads CARGQGRTEAFF. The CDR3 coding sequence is TGTGCCCGTGGACAGGGGAGGACTGAAGCTTTCTTT.